This is a list of T cell receptor beta chains from one sample in a study of regulatory T cells in long-lasting Graves disease. From the multiplex PCR reads, TCRdb called clonotypes with MiXCR, one entry per CDR3 protein. In the table there are more than 300,000 distinct CDR3 sequences, roughly 10% of which are singletons. This sample was also put to use in a study of T cells in Graves' hyperthyroidism and ophthalmopathy.

Sequences were derived from peripheral blood mononuclear cells (PBMCs), sampled at new diagnosis, from a patient treated with antithyroid drugs. These receptors were obtained from a woman under 30 with Graves disease. The CDR3 runs from the conserved cysteine through the conserved F or W. The order of the fields is J gene, V gene, clone size, D gene, CDR3 protein, CDR3 DNA. D genes are given only for firm matches. Clone size appears in some rows only: once, few, many, or a class for an expanded clone.

TRBJ2-1	TRBV4-2	-	TRBD1	CASSQDLGQGDEQFF	TGTGCCAGCAGCCAAGATTTAGGGCAGGGGGATGAGCAGTTCTTC
TRBJ1-1	TRBV2	many	-	CASSVQNTEAFF	TGTGCCAGCAGTGTACAGAACACTGAAGCTTTCTTT
TRBJ2-2	TRBV7-9	few	-	CASSSPVTRGGELFF	TGTGCCAGCAGCTCTCCTGTCACCCGGGGGGGGGAGCTGTTTTTT
TRBJ2-2	TRBV5-1	-	TRBD2	CASSMLGGRDGELFF	TGTGCCAGCAGCATGCTCGGGGGGAGAGACGGGGAGCTGTTTTTT
TRBJ2-1	TRBV28	many	TRBD2	CASRKGLEDEQFF	TGTGCCAGCAGGAAGGGACTAGAGGATGAGCAGTTCTTC
TRBJ2-6	TRBV19	-	-	CASCSGANVLTF	TGTGCCAGTTGTTCTGGGGCCAACGTCCTGACTTTC
TRBJ2-7	TRBV29-1	-	-	CSVSTGGGPYEQYF	TGCAGCGTCTCCACAGGGGGGGGGCCTTACGAGCAGTACTTC
TRBJ2-3	TRBV10-3	few	TRBD2	CAISPGLEAYTDTQYF	TGTGCCATCAGCCCCGGACTAGAAGCCTACACAGATACGCAGTATTTT
TRBJ1-5	TRBV27	many	-	CASSSLAGGNQPQHF	TGTGCCAGCAGTTCTCTCGCGGGGGGAAATCAGCCCCAGCATTTT
TRBJ1-6	TRBV20-1	many	-	CSARDQGSDSPLHF	TGCAGTGCTAGAGATCAAGGTTCCGATTCACCCCTCCACTTT
TRBJ2-1	TRBV28	many	TRBD1	CASSRTGGNEQFF	TGTGCCAGCAGCAGGACAGGGGGGAATGAGCAGTTCTTC
TRBJ2-7	TRBV28	many	-	CASSGQGSNKGYF	TGTGCCAGCAGTGGTCAGGGGTCAAATAAAGGTTACTTC
TRBJ2-2	TRBV18	many	TRBD1	CASSPDRADTGELFF	TGTGCCAGCTCACCCGACAGGGCCGACACCGGGGAGCTGTTTTTT
TRBJ1-5	TRBV10-3	many	-	CAISERTDSNQPQHF	TGTGCCATCAGTGAGAGGACCGATAGCAATCAGCCCCAGCATTTT
TRBJ2-2	TRBV28	many	-	CASSSIHQLGAVWF	TGTGCCAGCAGTTCGATCCACCAACTGGGAGCTGTTTGGTTT
TRBJ2-3	TRBV7-8	many	-	CASSFTRGGTDTQYF	TGTGCCAGCAGCTTTACCAGGGGCGGCACAGATACGCAGTATTTT
TRBJ2-7	TRBV20-1	-	TRBD2	CSARDLNGRVLYEQYF	TGCAGTGCTAGAGATCTCAACGGGAGGGTCCTCTACGAGCAGTACTTC
TRBJ2-1	TRBV4-1	-	TRBD2	CASSSGLAGAQQFF	TGCGCCAGCAGCTCGGGACTAGCGGGAGCCCAGCAGTTCTTC
TRBJ2-1	TRBV2	many	TRBD2	CASSLSGSEQFF	TGTGCCAGCAGTCTTAGCGGGAGTGAGCAGTTCTTC
TRBJ2-1	TRBV5-4	-	TRBD2	CASSLELAASYNEQFF	TGTGCCAGCAGCTTGGAACTAGCGGCATCCTACAATGAGCAGTTCTTC
TRBJ1-2	TRBV3-1	-	-	CASSHTGRRRTF	TGTGCCAGCAGCCATACAGGCAGGCGTCGCACCTTC
TRBJ2-7	TRBV6-1	few	-	CASRPRGNSYEQYF	TGTGCCAGCAGGCCTCGGGGGAACTCCTACGAGCAGTACTTC
TRBJ2-1	TRBV20-1	many	TRBD2	CSARAGLAGSSNEQFF	TGCAGTGCTAGAGCGGGACTAGCGGGAAGTAGCAATGAGCAGTTCTTC
TRBJ2-3	TRBV28	many	-	CAVRDNTDTQYF	TGTGCCGTACGGGACAACACAGATACGCAGTATTTT
TRBJ1-4	TRBV28	many	TRBD1	CASSSRDRVEKLFF	TGTGCCAGCAGTTCCCGGGACAGGGTCGAAAAACTGTTTTTT
TRBJ2-6	TRBV20-1	few	-	CSALGVGAGANVLTF	TGCAGTGCCTTAGGGGTGGGGGCAGGGGCCAACGTCCTGACTTTC
TRBJ2-7	TRBV5-5	many	-	CASSLVIGPYEQYF	TGTGCCAGCAGCTTAGTAATAGGGCCCTACGAGCAGTACTTC
TRBJ2-5	TRBV11-3	many	-	CASSFPGEETQYF	TGTGCCAGCAGCTTTCCGGGGGAAGAGACCCAGTACTTC
TRBJ2-1	TRBV4-3	many	TRBD1	CASSQGLGQGYYNEQFF	TGCGCCAGCAGCCAAGGTTTGGGACAGGGGTACTACAATGAGCAGTTCTTC
TRBJ2-7	TRBV18	many	-	CASSPERYEQYF	TGTGCCAGCTCACCAGAAAGGTACGAGCAGTACTTC
TRBJ2-1	TRBV11-2	few	-	CASSSDAYSYNEQFF	TGTGCCAGCAGCTCAGACGCGTACAGCTACAATGAGCAGTTCTTC
TRBJ1-6	TRBV27	many	-	CASSLLAGLTNSPLHF	TGTGCCAGCAGTTTATTGGCAGGATTAACAAATTCACCCCTCCACTTT
TRBJ1-2	TRBV4-3	many	-	CASSPGLPQATYGYTF	TGCGCCAGCAGCCCGGGTCTCCCACAGGCTACCTATGGCTACACCTTC
TRBJ2-1	TRBV6-2/TRBV6-3	few	-	CASSYGGSPPEQFF	TGTGCCAGCAGTTATGGGGGGAGCCCCCCTGAGCAGTTCTTC
TRBJ1-1	TRBV18	many	-	CASSPQTVNTEAFF	TGTGCCAGCTCACCACAGACAGTGAACACTGAAGCTTTCTTT
TRBJ2-3	TRBV11-2	many	-	CASSLSGHRADTQYF	TGTGCCAGCAGCTTATCAGGACACCGGGCAGATACGCAGTATTTT
TRBJ2-1	TRBV11-2	many	-	CASSLVVGTNEQFF	TGTGCCAGCAGCTTAGTAGTGGGGACCAATGAGCAGTTCTTC
TRBJ2-1	TRBV9	many	TRBD1	CASSARDSNNEQFF	TGTGCCAGCAGCGCCCGGGACAGCAACAATGAGCAGTTCTTC
TRBJ1-1	TRBV12-3/TRBV12-4	many	-	CASTMFGNTEAFF	TGTGCCAGCACCATGTTCGGGAACACTGAAGCTTTCTTT
TRBJ2-1	TRBV6-2/TRBV6-3	many	TRBD2	CASSVLAGSDNEQFF	TGTGCCAGCAGTGTTCTAGCGGGATCCGACAATGAGCAGTTCTTC
TRBJ2-5	TRBV7-9	few	TRBD1	CASSAGTGARETQYF	TGTGCCAGCAGCGCGGGGACAGGGGCACGGGAGACCCAGTACTTC